This entry concerns a single T cell receptor beta chain. The target antigen is unknown. The data were taken from a study of blood T cells in healthy people across ages. General study findings and limits: Donor CMV status, an unknown factor, possibly confounded changes in expanded clonotypes.

CDR1 and CDR2 from the germline V gene are LNHNV and YYDKDF (reference sequence). The CDR3 consists of 15 residues. V was shortened by 3 bases and J by 4 bases, with 15 bases between the two germline ends. Then a second PCR, running roughly 7 to 11 cycles, was carried out with a sample-barcoded 5' primer and a J-beta primer mix. One entry per CDR3 protein, called by TCRdb with MiXCR from the 5' RACE reads. The table lists about 970,000 distinct CDR3 sequences, roughly half of them singletons. Every sample had a minimum of 6 million PBMCs isolated. V gene TRBV15 combines with J gene TRBJ1-2; D possibly corresponds to TRBD1 (5 bases). The sequencing sample was made of blood. This clonotype was obtained from a woman aged 55-69 years in good health. CDR3 amino acids: CATSSDSLLGYGYTF. In DNA form, the CDR3 reads TGTGCCACCAGCAGCGACAGTCTCCTTGGCTATGGCTACACCTTC.